This TCR beta chain comes out of a study of low-dose radiotherapy and immunotherapy resistance in tumors. With a V-primer adapter and a constant-region primer, TCRs were amplified for around 21 PCR cycles. TCRdb ran MiXCR on the reads and lists one entry per CDR3 protein. The table lists about 50,000 distinct CDR3 sequences, 12% of them singletons. Time point given: before trial treatment. CDR3 length equals 13 residues. Deletions cut 8 bases from V and 4 bases from J, with 12 bases between. CDR1 MNHNS and CDR2 SASEGT come from the germline V gene. This clonotype was observed many times. The rearrangement joins TRBV6-1 to TRBJ1-5; D gene uncertain. This TCR derives from a female donor with ovarian cancer. The sample consisted of PBMCs, taken before treatment. The CDR3: CASAGRENQPQHF. CDR3 sequence (DNA): TGTGCCAGCGCGGGGAGGGAAAATCAGCCCCAGCATTTT.